The 10 T cell receptor beta chains below were found in one sample sequenced in a study of OX40 agonist ivuxolimab in advanced cancers. The table came from immunoSEQ multiplex PCR; TCRdb's copy has only in-frame clones and leaves some out. The sample consists of over 60,000 clones, about 93% of them appearing once. Source: CD4+ or CD8+ T cells sorted from blood, taken in a trial of the OX40 agonist ivuxolimab. The receptor set was obtained from an adult with an advanced solid tumor such as melanoma, head and neck, liver or kidney cancer.

The rearrangement joins TRBV25-1 to TRBJ2-1, with no clear D. The CDR3 is 12 residues long. Trimming took 1 base from V and 10 from J, leaving 8 bases between them. The germline V gene encodes CDR1 MGHDK and CDR2 SYGVNS. The CDR3 sequence: CASSESVVEQFF. The CDR3 nucleotides read TGTGCCAGCAGTGAATCTGTAGTCGAGCAGTTCTTC.

This rearrangement joins TRBV21-1 to TRBJ1-1. TRBV21-1 is annotated as a pseudogene. CDR3 length: 14 residues. CDR3 sequence (DNA): TGTGCCAGCCCCGGGCCCAGCTCAAACACTGAAGCTTTCTTT. Its translation is CASPGPSSNTEAFF.

In this sample, this clone turned up once. The chain recombines TRBV7-2 with TRBJ2-7; 7 bases align to TRBD2. V lost 5 bases and J lost 1; bases outside the gene matches: 8. The germline CDR1 and CDR2 sequences are SGHTA and FQGNSA. The CDR3 runs to 15 residues. This chain's CDR3 is CASSPELAPSYEQYF. The CDR3 bases are TGTGCCAGCAGCCCCGAACTAGCGCCTTCCTACGAGCAGTACTTC.

This clone was found once. This sequence joins TRBV27 and TRBJ2-7; TRBD2 agrees at 7 bases. The germline CDR1 and CDR2 sequences are MNHEY and SMNVEV (reference sequence). This CDR3 contains 16 residues. V was pared by 0 bases and J by 5 bases, with 10 bases of the junction left unmatched. The CDR3 region is CASSLSPNGGTDEQYF. The CDR3 coding sequence is TGTGCCAGCAGTTTATCCCCTAACGGGGGGACCGACGAGCAGTACTTC.

The V and J genes are TRBV4-1 and TRBJ1-2, with D possibly TRBD1 on 6 matching bases. The CDR3 runs to 15 residues. Trimming left V 1 base short and J 8 bases short, with 17 bases between. The germline V gene encodes CDR1 MGHRA and CDR2 YSYEKL. Here the CDR3 reads CASSQGVAGAGGYTF. CDR3 bases: TGCGCCAGCAGCCAAGGAGTGGCGGGGGCGGGCGGCTACACCTTC.

The chain links TRBV27 to TRBJ2-2; D ambiguous. There are 14 residues in the CDR3. V lost 7 bases and J lost 5, with 14 bases in between. The germline CDR1 and CDR2 sequences are MNHEY and SMNVEV (reference sequence). The CDR3 DNA sequence: TGTGCCAGCAATCCGGTGGGCTGGACCGGGGAGCTGTTTTTT. This sequence encodes CASNPVGWTGELFF.

This chain connects TRBV27 to TRBJ1-1; no definite D call. V lost 10 bases and J 2 bases, leaving 11 bases between the germline ends. Germline V gene data show CDR1 as MNHEY and CDR2 as SMNVEV (reference sequence). CDR3 length equals 12 residues. For the CDR3, the DNA is TGTGCCACCTATAGAGACAACACTGAAGCTTTCTTT. It specifies CATYRDNTEAFF.

The chain recombines TRBV7-9 with TRBJ1-2, with D perhaps matching TRBD1 (6 bases). Trimming shortened V by 1 base and J by 4 bases, and 19 bases separated the two germline ends. The CDR3 length is 17 residues. Germline V lookup: CDR1 SEHNR, CDR2 FQNEAQ (reference sequence). The CDR3 region is CASSLVGLDSSFYGYTF. The CDR3 DNA reads TGTGCCAGCAGCTTAGTAGGGTTGGACAGTTCCTTCTATGGCTACACCTTC.

This chain uses TRBV4-1 with TRBJ1-5, with D perhaps matching TRBD1 (5 bases). Trimming removed 4 bases from V and 2 bases from J, with 9 bases in between. Germline lookup yields CDR1 MGHRA and CDR2 YSYEKL. The CDR3 covers 14 residues. CDR3 in amino acids: CASSPQGGNQPQHF. The DNA for the CDR3 is TGCGCCAGCAGCCCGCAGGGAGGCAATCAGCCCCAGCATTTT.

The chain joins TRBV4-1 to TRBJ2-7; a weak D match, TRBD2 (5 bases). Per germline, CDR1 MGHRA and CDR2 YSYEKL. Trimming left V 0 bases short and J 7 bases short, with 16 bases between. The CDR3 runs to 15 residues. CDR3 protein: CASSQEGDSTWEQYF. The CDR3 coding sequence is TGCGCCAGCAGCCAAGAGGGAGACTCGACATGGGAGCAGTACTTC.